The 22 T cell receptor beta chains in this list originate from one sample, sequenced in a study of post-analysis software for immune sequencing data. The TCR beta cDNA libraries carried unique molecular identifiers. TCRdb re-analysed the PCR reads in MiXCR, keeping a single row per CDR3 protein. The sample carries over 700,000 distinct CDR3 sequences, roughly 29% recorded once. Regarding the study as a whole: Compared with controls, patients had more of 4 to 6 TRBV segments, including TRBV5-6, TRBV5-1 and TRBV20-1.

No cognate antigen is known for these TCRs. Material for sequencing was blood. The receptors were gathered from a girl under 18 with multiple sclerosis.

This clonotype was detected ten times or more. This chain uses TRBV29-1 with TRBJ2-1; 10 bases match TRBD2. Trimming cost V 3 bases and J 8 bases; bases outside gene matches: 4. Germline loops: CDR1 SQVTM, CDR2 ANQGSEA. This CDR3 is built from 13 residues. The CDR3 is CSVEASGSDEQFF. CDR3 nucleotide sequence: TGCAGCGTTGAGGCTAGCGGGAGCGATGAGCAGTTCTTC.

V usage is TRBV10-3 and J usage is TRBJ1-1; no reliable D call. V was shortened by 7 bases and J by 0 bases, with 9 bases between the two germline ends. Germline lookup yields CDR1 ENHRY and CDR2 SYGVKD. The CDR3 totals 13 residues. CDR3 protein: CAIKVTVNTEAFF. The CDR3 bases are TGTGCCATCAAAGTAACAGTGAACACTGAAGCTTTCTTT.

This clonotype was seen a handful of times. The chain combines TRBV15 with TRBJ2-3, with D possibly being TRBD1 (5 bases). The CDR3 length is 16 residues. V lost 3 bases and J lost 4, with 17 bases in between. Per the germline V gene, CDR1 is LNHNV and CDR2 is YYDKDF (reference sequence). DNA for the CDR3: TGTGCCACCAGCAGGGCCCAGGGTAGGGGTCCAGATACGCAGTATTTT. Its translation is CATSRAQGRGPDTQYF.

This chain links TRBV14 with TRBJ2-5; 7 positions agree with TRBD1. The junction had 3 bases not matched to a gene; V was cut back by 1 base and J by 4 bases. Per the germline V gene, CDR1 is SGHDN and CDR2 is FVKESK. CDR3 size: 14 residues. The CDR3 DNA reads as TGTGCCAGCAGCCAAGTAGGGGGCGGAGAGACCCAGTACTTC. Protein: CASSQVGGGETQYF.

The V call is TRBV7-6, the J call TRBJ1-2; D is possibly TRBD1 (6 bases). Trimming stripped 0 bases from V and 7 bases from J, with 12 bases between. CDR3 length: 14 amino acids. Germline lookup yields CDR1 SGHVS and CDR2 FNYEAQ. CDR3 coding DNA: TGTGCCAGCAGCTTAGCGCCGGGGGCGGTTGGCTACACCTTC. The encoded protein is CASSLAPGAVGYTF.

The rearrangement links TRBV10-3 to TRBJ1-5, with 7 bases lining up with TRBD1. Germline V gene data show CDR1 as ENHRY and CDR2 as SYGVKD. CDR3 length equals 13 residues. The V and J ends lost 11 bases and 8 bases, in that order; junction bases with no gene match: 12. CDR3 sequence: CAAHSTGLEPQHF. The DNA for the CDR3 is TGTGCCGCGCACTCGACAGGGCTGGAGCCCCAGCATTTT.

CDR3 region: CASSLVGGSNGYTF. The CDR3 DNA follows: TGTGCCAGCAGCTTAGTCGGGGGGTCGAATGGCTACACCTTC. The V call is TRBV7-9, the J call TRBJ1-2, with D perhaps TRBD1 (5 bases). Germline loops: CDR1 SEHNR, CDR2 FQNEAQ (reference sequence). This CDR3 comprises 14 residues. With 1 base removed from V and 6 bases from J, the gap between germline ends came to 12 bases.

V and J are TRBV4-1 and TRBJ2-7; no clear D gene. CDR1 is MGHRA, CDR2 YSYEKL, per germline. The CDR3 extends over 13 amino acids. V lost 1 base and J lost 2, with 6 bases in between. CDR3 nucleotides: TGCGCCAGCAGCCAAGGGGCCACCTACGAGCAGTACTTC. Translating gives CASSQGATYEQYF.

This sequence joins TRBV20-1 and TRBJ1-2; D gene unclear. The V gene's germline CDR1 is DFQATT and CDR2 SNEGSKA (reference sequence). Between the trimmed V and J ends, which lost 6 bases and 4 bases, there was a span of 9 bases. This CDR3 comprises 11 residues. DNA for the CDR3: TGCAGTGCCAGACTAGGCTATGGCTACACCTTC. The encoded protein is CSARLGYGYTF.

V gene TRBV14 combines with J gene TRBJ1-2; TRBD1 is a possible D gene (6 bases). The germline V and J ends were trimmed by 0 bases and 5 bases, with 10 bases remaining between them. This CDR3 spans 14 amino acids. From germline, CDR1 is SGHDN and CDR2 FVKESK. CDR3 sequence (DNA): TGTGCCAGCAGCCAAGAGGACAGAACTTATGGCTACACCTTC. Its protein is CASSQEDRTYGYTF.

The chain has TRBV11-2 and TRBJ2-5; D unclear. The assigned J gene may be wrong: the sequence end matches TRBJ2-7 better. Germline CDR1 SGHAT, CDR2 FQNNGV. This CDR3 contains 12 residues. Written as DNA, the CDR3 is TGTGCCAGCAGCCCAGGTTTAACCGAGCAGTACTTC. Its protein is CASSPGLTEQYF.

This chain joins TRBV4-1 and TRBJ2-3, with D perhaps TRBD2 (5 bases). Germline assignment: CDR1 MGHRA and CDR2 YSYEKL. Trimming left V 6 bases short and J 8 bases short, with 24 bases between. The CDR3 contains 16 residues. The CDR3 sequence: CASSQTRTRPIGTQYF. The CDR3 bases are TGCGCCAGCAGTCAAACGAGGACTCGACCTATAGGTACGCAGTATTTT.

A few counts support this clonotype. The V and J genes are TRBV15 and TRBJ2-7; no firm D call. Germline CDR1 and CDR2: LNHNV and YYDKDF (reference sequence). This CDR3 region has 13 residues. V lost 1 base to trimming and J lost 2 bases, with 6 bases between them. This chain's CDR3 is CATSRVGAYEQYF. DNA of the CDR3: TGTGCCACCAGCAGAGTAGGAGCCTACGAGCAGTACTTC.

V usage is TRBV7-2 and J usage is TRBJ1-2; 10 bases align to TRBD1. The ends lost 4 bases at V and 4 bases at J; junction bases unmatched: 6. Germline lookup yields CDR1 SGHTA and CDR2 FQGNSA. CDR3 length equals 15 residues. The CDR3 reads CASSSGTGVGYGYTF. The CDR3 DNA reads TGTGCCAGCAGCTCCGGGACAGGGGTGGGCTATGGCTACACCTTC.

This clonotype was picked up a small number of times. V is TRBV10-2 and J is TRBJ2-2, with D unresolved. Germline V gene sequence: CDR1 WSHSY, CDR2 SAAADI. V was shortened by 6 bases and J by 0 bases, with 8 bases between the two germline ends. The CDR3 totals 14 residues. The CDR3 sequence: CASSRKANTGELFF. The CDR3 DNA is TGCGCCAGCAGCAGAAAAGCGAACACCGGGGAGCTGTTTTTT.

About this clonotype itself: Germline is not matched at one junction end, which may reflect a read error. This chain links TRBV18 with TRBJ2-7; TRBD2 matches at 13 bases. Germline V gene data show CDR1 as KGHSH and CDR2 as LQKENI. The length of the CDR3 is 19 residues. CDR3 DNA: TGTGCCGGCTCACCAAAGAGCGGGACTAGCGGGGAGAACCCCTACGAGCAGTACTTC. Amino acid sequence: CAGSPKSGTSGENPYEQYF.

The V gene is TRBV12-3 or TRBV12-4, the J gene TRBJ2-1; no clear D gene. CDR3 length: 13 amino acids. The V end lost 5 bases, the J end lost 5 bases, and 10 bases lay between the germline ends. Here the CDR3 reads CASSRGPDNEQFF. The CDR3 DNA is TGTGCCAGCAGTAGAGGACCGGACAATGAGCAGTTCTTC.

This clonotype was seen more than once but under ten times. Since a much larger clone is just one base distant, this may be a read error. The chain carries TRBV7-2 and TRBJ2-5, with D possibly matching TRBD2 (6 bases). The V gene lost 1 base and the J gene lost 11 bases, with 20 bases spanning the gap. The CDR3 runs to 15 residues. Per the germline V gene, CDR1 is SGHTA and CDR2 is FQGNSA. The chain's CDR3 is CASSLVGGTYNEQYF. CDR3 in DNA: TGTGCCAGCAGCTTAGTTGGAGGGACTTACAATGAGCAGTACTTC.

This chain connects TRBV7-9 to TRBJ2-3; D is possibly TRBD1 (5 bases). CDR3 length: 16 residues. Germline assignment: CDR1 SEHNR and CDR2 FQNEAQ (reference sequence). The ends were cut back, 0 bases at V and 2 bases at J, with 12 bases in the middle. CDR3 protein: CASSLAGSDNTDTQYF. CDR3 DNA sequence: TGTGCCAGCAGCTTAGCGGGGTCGGACAACACAGATACGCAGTATTTT.

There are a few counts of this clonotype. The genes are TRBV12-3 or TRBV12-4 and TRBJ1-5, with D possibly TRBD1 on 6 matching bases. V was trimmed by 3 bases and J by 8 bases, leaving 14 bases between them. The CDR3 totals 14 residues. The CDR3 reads CASSFSGGAEPQHF. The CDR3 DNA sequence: TGTGCCAGCAGTTTCTCGGGGGGGGCTGAGCCCCAGCATTTT.

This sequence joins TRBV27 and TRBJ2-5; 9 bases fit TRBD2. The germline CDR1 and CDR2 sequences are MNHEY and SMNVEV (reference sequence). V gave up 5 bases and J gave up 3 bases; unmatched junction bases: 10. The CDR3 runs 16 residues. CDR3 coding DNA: TGTGCCAGCAGTCCACGGACTAGCGCGTCCAAAGAGACCCAGTACTTC. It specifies CASSPRTSASKETQYF.

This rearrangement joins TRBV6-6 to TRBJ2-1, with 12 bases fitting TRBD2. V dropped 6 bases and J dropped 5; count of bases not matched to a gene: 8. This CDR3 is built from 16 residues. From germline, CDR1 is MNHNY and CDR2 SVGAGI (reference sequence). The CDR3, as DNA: TGTGCCAGCAGCCTACTCGGACTAGCGGGGCACAATGAGCAGTTCTTC. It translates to CASSLLGLAGHNEQFF.